Below, 13 T cell receptor beta chains from the same sample are listed, as sequenced in a study of blood T cells in healthy people across ages. The authors ran a second PCR of about 6 to 11 cycles using a sample-barcoded 5' primer and a J-beta primer mix. TCRdb passed the 5' RACE reads through MiXCR, listing each CDR3 protein once. The table records about 1.8 million distinct CDR3 sequences, around half of them present only once. The sequenced sample was blood. Receptors originate from a woman between 35 and 50 years old in good health.

The V call is TRBV15, the J call TRBJ2-7, with TRBD2 identical over 9 bases. This CDR3 region has 16 residues. Trimming at V came to 1 base and at J to 7 bases, leaving 11 bases not matched to a gene. Germline loops: CDR1 LNHNV, CDR2 YYDKDF (reference sequence). In nucleotides, the CDR3 is TGTGCCACCAGCAGAGTGGGGCTAGCGGGATCGGTTGAGCAGTACTTC. Translation: CATSRVGLAGSVEQYF.

This clonotype has a single count. The chain joins TRBV7-8 to TRBJ1-6; unclear D gene. CDR3 size: 15 residues. Deletions cut 1 base from V and 7 bases from J, with 11 bases between. CDR1 is SGHVS, CDR2 FQNEAQ, per germline. Here the CDR3 reads CASSLDGSRNSPLHF. CDR3 sequence (DNA): TGTGCCAGCAGCTTAGACGGGAGTCGGAATTCACCCCTCCACTTT.

The gene calls are TRBV21-1 and TRBJ2-4; the table's D gene call, TRBD1, was not cross checked with the DNA. TRBV21-1 constitutes a pseudogene. The CDR3 has 15 residues. CDR3: CASSKTGGSKNIQYF. The CDR3 nucleotides are TGTGCCAGCAGCAAGACAGGGGGCAGTAAAAACATTCAGTACTTC.

The rearrangement uses TRBV5-5 and TRBJ2-5; 10 nucleotides agree with TRBD2. Germline CDR1 SGHKS, CDR2 YYEKEE (reference sequence). The CDR3 totals 16 residues. V lost 2 bases and J lost 2; bases outside the gene matches: 6. CDR3 protein: CASSLLAGSRQETQYF. CDR3 nucleotides: TGTGCCAGCAGCTTACTAGCGGGGTCGAGGCAAGAGACCCAGTACTTC. Together with reference TRBV5-5 and TRBJ2-5, the CDR3 gives the full variable domain: DAGVTQSPTHLIKTRGQQVTLRCSPISGHKSVSWYQQVLGQGPQFIFQYYEKEERGRGNFPDRFSARQFPNYSSELNVNALLLGDSALYLCASSLLAGSRQETQYFGPGTRLLVL.

In its sample, this clonotype was seen a few times. The chain carries TRBV10-3 and TRBJ2-5; TRBD2 aligns across 14 bases. CDR3 size: 20 residues. With 0 bases clipped from V and 0 bases from J, the junction kept 9 bases outside the gene matches. CDR1 and CDR2 (germline): ENHRY, SYGVKD. CDR3 in amino acids: CAISESKGTSGGLYQETQYF. The CDR3 bases are TGTGCCATCAGTGAGTCCAAGGGGACTAGCGGGGGCTTGTACCAAGAGACCCAGTACTTC.

This chain links TRBV7-3 with TRBJ2-1; TRBD2 is a possible D gene (6 bases). Looked up from germline, CDR1 is SGHTA and CDR2 is FQGTGA. The CDR3 contains 13 residues. V was clipped by 0 bases and J by 9 bases, with 9 bases between them. DNA for the CDR3: TGTGCCAGCAGCTTAACTGACGGGGGTGAGCAGTTCTTC. Translation gives CASSLTDGGEQFF. The variable domain in full, completed from reference TRBV7-3 and TRBJ2-1, reads GAGVSQTPSNKVTEKGKYVELRCDPISGHTALYWYRQSLGQGPEFLIYFQGTGAADDSGLPNDRFFAVRPEGSVSTLKIQRTERGDSAVYLCASSLTDGGEQFFGPGTRLTVL.

This clonotype has just one count. The chain carries TRBV12-3 or TRBV12-4 and TRBJ1-2; no clear D gene. CDR3 length: 14 residues. Trimming pared 3 bases from V and 2 bases from J, leaving 10 bases between. The CDR3 region is CASSFTRANYGYTF. The DNA of the CDR3 is TGTGCCAGCAGTTTCACCCGCGCCAACTATGGCTACACCTTC.

This rearrangement joins TRBV9 to TRBJ2-1; 7 nucleotides agree with TRBD1. Germline trimming cut 6 bases from V and 5 bases from J; bases unmatched to any gene: 11. Germline V lookup: CDR1 SGDLS, CDR2 YYNGEE. This CDR3 has 15 residues. The CDR3 DNA is TGTGCCAGCACCCAGGACAGGTCCTTCCACAATGAGCAGTTCTTC. This codes for CASTQDRSFHNEQFF.

The chain joins TRBV7-8 to TRBJ2-5, with D unclear. The CDR3 length is 15 residues. Germline V gene lookup returns CDR1 SGHVS and CDR2 FQNEAQ. The V gene lost 2 bases and the J gene lost 3 bases, with 13 bases spanning the gap. The CDR3 sequence is CASSLTPSSKETQYF. As DNA, the CDR3 is TGTGCCAGCAGCTTAACGCCGTCTAGTAAAGAGACCCAGTACTTC.

The genes are TRBV4-2 and TRBJ2-3, with TRBD2 matching over 10 bases. Germline values: CDR1 LGHNA, CDR2 YNFKEQ. This CDR3 region has 20 residues. Trimming at V came to 1 base and at J to 3 bases, leaving 16 bases not matched to a gene. The DNA of the CDR3 is TGTGCCAGCAGCCAAGGCATCGCTAGCGGGGGAATGTTGAATACAGATACGCAGTATTTT. This encodes CASSQGIASGGMLNTDTQYF.

In the case of this clonotype: A much more abundant neighbour one base away suggests this may be a read error. V is TRBV29-1 and J is TRBJ2-1; D unclear. The germline gives CDR1 SQVTM, CDR2 ANQGSEA. V lost 4 bases and J 9 bases, leaving 7 bases between the germline ends. The CDR3 covers 10 residues. The CDR3 loop is CSVGDSEQFF. In nucleotides, the CDR3 is TGCAGCGTTGGGGATTCTGAGCAGTTCTTC.

This clonotype showed up just once. The chain employs TRBV20-1 and TRBJ2-1; TRBD2 matches at 7 bases. The CDR3 covers 14 residues. V shed 6 bases, J shed 0 bases, and the junction held 5 bases outside the gene matches. The V gene's germline CDR1 is DFQATT and CDR2 SNEGSKA (reference sequence). Written as DNA, the CDR3 is TGCAGTGCCCCAAGGGACTACTCCTACAATGAGCAGTTCTTC. Its protein is CSAPRDYSYNEQFF.

The rearrangement joins TRBV4-3 to TRBJ2-4; D call uncertain. V was pared by 1 base and J by 7 bases, with 14 bases between. Per germline, CDR1 LGHNA and CDR2 YSLEER. The CDR3 totals 15 residues. CDR3 DNA: TGCGCCAGCAGCCAAGGAAGCAGCACTACGAACATTCAGTACTTC. It specifies CASSQGSSTTNIQYF.